This T cell receptor beta chain was documented in a study of PD-1 blockade in classical Hodgkin lymphoma. Study-level background: A 3 mg/kg intravenous dose of nivolumab was received by patients every 2 weeks. Study results and limitations: A significant rise in TCR diversity was seen by C4D1 for CD4+ cells but not for CD8+ cells. Complete responders entered with baseline diversity on par with newly diagnosed patients, the results showed.

Libraries were prepared by immunoSEQ multiplex PCR; TCRdb keeps only in-frame clonotypes and omits some of them. The sample shows 30,000 or so clones, 85% to 90% of them seen only once. Notes on this clone: What it recognizes is unknown.

Germline V CDR1 and CDR2: MNHEY, SVGAGI. The CDR3 has 15 residues. The trim removed 6 bases at V and 7 bases at J, leaving 6 bases unmatched. Relapse after autologous stem cell transplantation occurred in every patient, and brentuximab vedotin exposure varied. CD4+ T cells were purified from thawed PBMCs by magnetic negative selection. The TCR comes from a human donor with classical Hodgkin lymphoma. The gene calls are TRBV6-5 and TRBJ2-1; the match to TRBD2 covers 13 bases. Sequences were derived from CD4+ T cells from blood, sampled at baseline. In nucleotides, the CDR3 is TGTGCCAGCAGACCTCTGGGACTAGCGGGAAATGAGCAGTTCTTC. This translates into CASRPLGLAGNEQFF.